This entry describes one T cell receptor beta chain. The CDR3 is 11 residues long. V lost 4 bases and J 2 bases, leaving 6 bases between the germline ends. Germline CDR1 and CDR2: SQVTM and ANQGSEA. These data come from a study of T-cell reconstitution after alpha-beta-depleted transplantation in children. Unique molecular identifiers featured in how the TCRbeta library was prepared. TCRdb redid the calling of the PCR reads with MiXCR, one entry per CDR3 protein. The sample lists about 610,000 distinct CDR3 sequences; under 12% were seen once. The sequenced sample was PBMCs from the stem cell graft donor, obtained from the stem cell graft. The chain joins TRBV29-1 to TRBJ2-7; D not certain. This clonotype originated in a human donor who donated a stem cell graft to a child with acute myeloid leukemia. CDR3 nucleotide sequence: TGCAGCGTTGCGGTTACCTACGAGCAGTACTTC. The encoded protein is CSVAVTYEQYF.